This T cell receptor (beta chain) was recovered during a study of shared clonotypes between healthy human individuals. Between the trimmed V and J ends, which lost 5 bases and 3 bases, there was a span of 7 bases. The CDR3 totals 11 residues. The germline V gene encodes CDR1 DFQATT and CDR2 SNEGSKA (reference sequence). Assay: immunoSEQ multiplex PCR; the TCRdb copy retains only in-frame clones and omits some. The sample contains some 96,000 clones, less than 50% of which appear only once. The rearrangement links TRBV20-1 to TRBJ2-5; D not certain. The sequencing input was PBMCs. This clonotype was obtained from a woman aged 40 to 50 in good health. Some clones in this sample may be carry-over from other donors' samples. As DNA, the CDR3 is TGCAGTGCTCTATACAAAGAGACCCAGTACTTC. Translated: CSALYKETQYF.